This passage covers 10 T cell receptor beta chains from one sample sequenced in a study of T-cell reconstitution after alpha-beta-depleted transplantation in children. The TCRbeta library was prepared with unique molecular identifiers. TCRdb processed the PCR reads anew with MiXCR; each CDR3 protein has one entry. Here the sample spans 480,000 or so distinct CDR3 sequences, roughly a tenth being singletons. The specimen was PBMCs, collected before TCRalphabeta/CD19-depleted stem cell transplant. These TCRs come from a child aged 2 to 9 with inherited bone marrow failure, due to receive a stem cell transplant.

At least ten counts were recorded for this clonotype. The chain recombines TRBV12-3 or TRBV12-4 with TRBJ1-5; possibly TRBD1 for D (6 bases). The CDR3 runs to 12 residues. V lost 6 bases and J 6 bases, leaving 9 bases between the germline ends. DNA for the CDR3: TGTGCCAGCAGAACAGGGAGTCAGCCCCAGCATTTT. Translation gives CASRTGSQPQHF.

This clonotype was seen repeatedly, ten times or more. The genes are TRBV12-3 or TRBV12-4 and TRBJ1-2; D not certain. V lost 4 bases, J lost 8 bases, and 14 bases lay in between. This CDR3 has 13 amino acids. The DNA for the CDR3 is TGTGCCAGCAGTTCCTTTGTTATTAAGGGCTACACCTTC. Translated, it gives CASSSFVIKGYTF.

This clonotype was recorded at least ten times. V is TRBV7-9 and J is TRBJ2-3; possibly TRBD1 for D (6 bases). The V gene's germline CDR1 is SEHNR and CDR2 FQNEAQ (reference sequence). The CDR3 runs 16 residues. V shed 3 bases and J shed 2 bases, with 15 bases lying between them. The CDR3: CASSFGPGQSTDTQYF. DNA of the CDR3: TGTGCCAGCAGCTTTGGCCCAGGACAGTCCACAGATACGCAGTATTTT.

On this clonotype itself: A much larger clone sits a single nucleotide away, making a read error possible. This chain uses TRBV4-3 with TRBJ2-2, with D perhaps matching TRBD2 (5 bases). From germline, CDR1 is LGHNA and CDR2 YSLEER. This CDR3 is built from 15 residues. CDR3 amino acids: CASSQVLDNTGERFF. The CDR3 DNA sequence: TGCGCCAGCAGCCAAGTTCTAGATAACACCGGGGAGCGGTTTTTT.

This clonotype appeared many times. This chain joins TRBV6-2 or TRBV6-3 and TRBJ2-4; 12 bases are shared with TRBD1. The CDR3 covers 13 residues. V lost 6 bases to trimming and J lost 10 bases; unmatched junction nucleotides: 4. Germline CDR1 MNHEY, CDR2 SVGEGT. The CDR3 bases are TGTGCCAGCAGAGGGACAGGGGGCGCGATTCAGTACTTC. As protein: CASRGTGGAIQYF.

This clonotype came up a few times. The chain is built from TRBV7-2 and TRBJ2-7; D may be TRBD2 (5 bases). Germline V gene data show CDR1 as SGHTA and CDR2 as FQGNSA. V was clipped by 0 bases and J by 4 bases, with 13 bases between them. This CDR3 has 15 residues. The CDR3 protein is CASSLATGVIYEQYF. The CDR3 DNA follows: TGTGCCAGCAGCTTAGCGACCGGGGTAATATACGAGCAGTACTTC.

In this sample, this clonotype turned up many times. The chain carries TRBV11-2 and TRBJ2-7, with TRBD1 as a possible D gene (6 bases). Germline V gene sequence: CDR1 SGHAT, CDR2 FQNNGV. The CDR3 loop spans 14 amino acids. V lost 4 bases to trimming and J lost 4 bases, with 14 bases between them. As DNA, the CDR3 is TGTGCCAGCAGCTCGATTCGCAGGGGTTACGAGCAGTACTTC. Its translation: CASSSIRRGYEQYF.

This clonotype was seen ten or more times. The CDR3 DNA is TGTGCCAGCAGCCAAGATGGGGAGGGACAGCTCACCGGGGAGCTGTTTTTT. It is translated as CASSQDGEGQLTGELFF. The chain recombines TRBV3-1 with TRBJ2-2; D possibly uses TRBD1 or TRBD2 (7 bases each). The CDR3 loop spans 17 amino acids. The germline V and J ends were trimmed by 0 bases and 4 bases, with 15 bases remaining between them. Germline V lookup: CDR1 LGHDT, CDR2 YNNKEL (reference sequence).

In its sample, this clonotype was seen many times. The V call is TRBV20-1, the J call TRBJ1-2; 8 positions match TRBD1. This CDR3 is 15 amino acids long. Germline assignment: CDR1 DFQATT and CDR2 SNEGSKA (reference sequence). After removal of 6 bases from V and 6 bases from J, the junction contained 15 bases not matched to a gene. The CDR3 nucleotides read TGCAGTGCCAATTATATTGTTCGGACAGGGAATGGCTACACCTTC. Its translation: CSANYIVRTGNGYTF.

In the case of this clonotype: This sequence may be a read error, since a much larger clone differs from it by one base. V is TRBV10-2 and J is TRBJ1-1; 7 bases line up with TRBD1. Germline values: CDR1 WSHSY, CDR2 SAAADI. CDR3 length: 12 amino acids. V lost 8 bases to trimming and J lost 9 bases; unmatched junction nucleotides: 9. This chain's CDR3 is CASSGDSTQAFF. The CDR3 bases are TGCGCCAGCTCTGGGGACAGTACTCAAGCTTTCTTT.